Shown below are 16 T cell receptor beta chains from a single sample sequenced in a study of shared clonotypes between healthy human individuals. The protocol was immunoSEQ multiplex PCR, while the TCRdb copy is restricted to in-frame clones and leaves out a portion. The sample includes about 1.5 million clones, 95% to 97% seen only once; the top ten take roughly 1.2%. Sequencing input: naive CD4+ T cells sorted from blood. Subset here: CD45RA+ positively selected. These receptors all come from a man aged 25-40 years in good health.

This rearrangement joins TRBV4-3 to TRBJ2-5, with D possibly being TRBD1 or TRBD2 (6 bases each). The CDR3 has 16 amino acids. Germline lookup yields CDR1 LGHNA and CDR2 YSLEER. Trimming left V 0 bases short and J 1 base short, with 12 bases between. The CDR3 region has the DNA TGCGCCAGCAGCCAAGATAGTAGGGGGGTCCAAGAGACCCAGTACTTC. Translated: CASSQDSRGVQETQYF.

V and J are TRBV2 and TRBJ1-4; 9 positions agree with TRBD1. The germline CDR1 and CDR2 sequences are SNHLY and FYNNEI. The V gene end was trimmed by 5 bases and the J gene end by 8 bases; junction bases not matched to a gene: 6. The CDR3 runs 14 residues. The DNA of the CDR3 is TGTGCCAGCAGTCCCGGGACAGGGTCGGAAAAACTGTTTTTT. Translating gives CASSPGTGSEKLFF.

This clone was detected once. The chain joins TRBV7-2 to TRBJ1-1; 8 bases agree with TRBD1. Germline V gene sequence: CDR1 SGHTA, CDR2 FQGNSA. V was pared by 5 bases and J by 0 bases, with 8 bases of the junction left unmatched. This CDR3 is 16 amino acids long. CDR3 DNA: TGTGCCAGCAGCACGGGACAGGTGAGAATGAACACTGAAGCTTTCTTT. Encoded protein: CASSTGQVRMNTEAFF.

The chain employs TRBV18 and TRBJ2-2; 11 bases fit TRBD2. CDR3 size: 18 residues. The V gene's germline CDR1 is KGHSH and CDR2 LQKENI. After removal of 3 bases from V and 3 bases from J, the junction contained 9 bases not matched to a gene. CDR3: CASSPTLPGLADTGELFF. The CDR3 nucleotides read TGTGCCAGCTCACCGACACTTCCGGGACTAGCGGACACCGGGGAGCTGTTTTTT.

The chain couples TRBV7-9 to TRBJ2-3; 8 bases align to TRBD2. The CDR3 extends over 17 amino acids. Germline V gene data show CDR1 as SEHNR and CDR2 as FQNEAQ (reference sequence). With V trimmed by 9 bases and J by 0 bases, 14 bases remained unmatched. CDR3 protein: CASIPWAGGWSTDTQYF. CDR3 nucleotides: TGTGCCAGTATACCCTGGGCGGGAGGTTGGAGCACAGATACGCAGTATTTT.

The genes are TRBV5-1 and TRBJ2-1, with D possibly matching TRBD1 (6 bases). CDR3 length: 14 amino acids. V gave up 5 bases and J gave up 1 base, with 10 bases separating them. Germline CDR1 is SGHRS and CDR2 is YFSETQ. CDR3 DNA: TGCGCCAGCAGACAGGGAATATCCTACAATGAGCAGTTCTTC. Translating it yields CASRQGISYNEQFF. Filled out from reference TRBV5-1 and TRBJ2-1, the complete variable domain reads KAGVTQTPRYLIKTRGQQVTLSCSPISGHRSVSWYQQTPGQGLQFLFEYFSETQRNKGNFPGRFSGRQFSNSRSEMNVSTLELGDSALYLCASRQGISYNEQFFGPGTRLTVL.

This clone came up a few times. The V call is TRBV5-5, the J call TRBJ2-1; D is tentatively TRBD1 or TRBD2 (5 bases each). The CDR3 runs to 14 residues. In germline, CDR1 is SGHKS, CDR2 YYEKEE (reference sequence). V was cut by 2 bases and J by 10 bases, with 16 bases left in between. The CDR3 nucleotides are TGTGCCAGCAGCTTTGGGACGCTTCTCAGAGAGCAGTTCTTC. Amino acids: CASSFGTLLREQFF.

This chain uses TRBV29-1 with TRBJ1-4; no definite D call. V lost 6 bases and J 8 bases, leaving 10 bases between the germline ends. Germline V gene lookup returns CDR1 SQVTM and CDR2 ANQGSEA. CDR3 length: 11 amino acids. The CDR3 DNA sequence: TGCAGCGTCGCCGAGGGAGAAAAACTGTTTTTT. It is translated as CSVAEGEKLFF.

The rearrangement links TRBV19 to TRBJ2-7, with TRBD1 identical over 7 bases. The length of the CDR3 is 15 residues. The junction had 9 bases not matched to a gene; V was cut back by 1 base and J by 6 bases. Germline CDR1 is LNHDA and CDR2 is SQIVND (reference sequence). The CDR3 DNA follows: TGTGCCAGTAGTATAGTGCAGGGACAGAACTTCGAGCAGTACTTC. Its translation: CASSIVQGQNFEQYF.

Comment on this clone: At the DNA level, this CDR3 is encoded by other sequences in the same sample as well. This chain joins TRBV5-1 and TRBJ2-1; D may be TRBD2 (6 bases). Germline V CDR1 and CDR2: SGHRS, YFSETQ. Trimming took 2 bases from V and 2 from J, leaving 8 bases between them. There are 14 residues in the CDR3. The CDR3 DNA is TGCGCCAGCAGCTTACGCGGGACCTACAATGAGCAGTTCTTC. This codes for CASSLRGTYNEQFF.

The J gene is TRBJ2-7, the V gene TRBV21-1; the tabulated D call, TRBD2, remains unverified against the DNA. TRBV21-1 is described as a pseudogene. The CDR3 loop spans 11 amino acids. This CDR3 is CASSKRTRQYF. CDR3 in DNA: TGTGCCAGCAGCAAAAGAACGAGGCAGTACTTC.

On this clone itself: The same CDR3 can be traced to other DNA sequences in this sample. CDR3 sequence reads: CASSPTSGSSYEQYF. CDR3 DNA sequence: TGTGCCAGCTCACCTACTAGCGGGAGCTCCTACGAGCAGTACTTC. The chain couples TRBV18 to TRBJ2-7; 11 bases are a match to TRBD2. CDR1 and CDR2 from the germline V gene are KGHSH and LQKENI. V shed 3 bases, J shed 0 bases, and the junction held 1 base outside the gene matches. The CDR3 has 15 amino acids.

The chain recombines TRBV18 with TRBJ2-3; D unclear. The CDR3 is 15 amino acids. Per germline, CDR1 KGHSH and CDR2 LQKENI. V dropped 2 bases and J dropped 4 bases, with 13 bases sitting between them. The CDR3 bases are TGTGCCAGCTCACCATCCGTACAGTCCCCAGATACGCAGTATTTT. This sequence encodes CASSPSVQSPDTQYF.

CDR3 in DNA: TGTGCCAGCTCACCTGCTCCCGGGACTAGCGGGAGCCTCTACAATGAGCAGTTCTTC. Translating it yields CASSPAPGTSGSLYNEQFF. The genes are TRBV18 and TRBJ2-1; 14 nucleotides agree with TRBD2. Germline assignment: CDR1 KGHSH and CDR2 LQKENI. The CDR3 sequence is 19 residues long. The V gene end was trimmed by 3 bases and the J gene end by 3 bases; junction bases not matched to a gene: 10. Together with reference TRBV18 and TRBJ2-1, the CDR3 gives the full variable domain: NAGVMQNPRHLVRRRGQEARLRCSPMKGHSHVYWYRQLPEEGLKFMVYLQKENIIDESGMPKERFSAEFPKEGPSILRIQQVVRGDSAAYFCASSPAPGTSGSLYNEQFFGPGTRLTVL.

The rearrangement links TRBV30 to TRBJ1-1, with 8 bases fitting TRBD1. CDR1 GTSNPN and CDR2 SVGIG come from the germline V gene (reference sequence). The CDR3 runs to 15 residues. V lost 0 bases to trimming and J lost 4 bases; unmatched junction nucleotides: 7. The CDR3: CAWSVLRGRPTEAFF. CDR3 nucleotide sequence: TGTGCCTGGAGTGTACTCAGGGGGCGCCCCACTGAAGCTTTCTTT. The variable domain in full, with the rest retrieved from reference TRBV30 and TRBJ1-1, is SQTIHQWPATLVQPVGSPLSLECTVEGTSNPNLYWYRQAAGRGLQLLFYSVGIGQISSEVPQNLSASRPQDRQFILSSKKLLLSDSGFYLCAWSVLRGRPTEAFFGQGTRLTVV.

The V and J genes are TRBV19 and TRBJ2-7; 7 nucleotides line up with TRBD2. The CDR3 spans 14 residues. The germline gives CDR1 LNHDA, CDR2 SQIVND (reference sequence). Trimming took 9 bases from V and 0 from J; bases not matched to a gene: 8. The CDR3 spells CASNLAESSYEQYF. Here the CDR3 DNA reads TGTGCCAGCAACCTAGCGGAGAGCTCCTACGAGCAGTACTTC.